Listed below are T cell receptor beta chains from one sample, sequenced in a study of cytomegalovirus exposure and HLA in healthy donors. This table comes from immunoSEQ multiplex PCR, and its TCRdb copy is limited to in-frame clones, with some not included. The data contain over 85,000 clones, around 80% of them singletons. Sample: PBMCs. The source of these receptors is a woman aged 60-75 years in good health and CMV-seropositive. Each CDR3 is given with its conserved first and last residue. Fields, in order: CDR3 DNA, CDR3 protein, V gene, J gene, D gene, clone size. The D gene is left open where the match is weak. Clone size is not always given. Where it is, it says once, few, many or a class for expanded clones.

TGTGCCATCAGCCGGACTAGCGGGGGCACCGGGGAGCTGTTTTTT	CAISRTSGGTGELFF	TRBV10-3	TRBJ2-2	TRBD2	.
TGTGCCAGCAGCCAAAAGACTAGCGAAAGCTCCTACAATGAGCAGTTCTTC	CASSQKTSESSYNEQFF	TRBV7-6	TRBJ2-1	TRBD2	.
TGTGCCAGCAGTTCTCGAGGGGGGACTAGTTACGATGAGCAGTTCTTC	CASSSRGGTSYDEQFF	TRBV6-5	TRBJ2-1	TRBD2	.
TGTGCCAGCAGTTACCAGCATGCAGGGGCCTACGAGCAGTACTTC	CASSYQHAGAYEQYF	TRBV6-5	TRBJ2-7	.	once
TGTGCCACCAGAGAACGACAGTTTCAGCCCCAGCATTTT	CATRERQFQPQHF	TRBV2	TRBJ1-5	.	many
TGTGCCAGCAGTTTACAGGGCTATGGCTACACCTTC	CASSLQGYGYTF	TRBV28	TRBJ1-2	.	.
TGTGCCAGCAGTGTTTTGGCGGTTCGCTCCTACGAGCAGTACTTC	CASSVLAVRSYEQYF	TRBV6-1	TRBJ2-7	.	.
TGCGCCAGCAGCGCTATTATCGGGAGTGAAACCGGGGAGCTGTTTTTT	CASSAIIGSETGELFF	TRBV10-1	TRBJ2-2	.	.
TGTGCCAGCAGTCCCGGGGGACGGACTCTCGGGGAGCTGTTTTTT	CASSPGGRTLGELFF	TRBV27	TRBJ2-2	.	.
TGTGCCAGCAGTTTATTGTCTTTTCGGGCTTTCTTT	CASSLLSFRAFF	TRBV28	TRBJ1-1	.	.
TGTGCCAGCAGTTACTCGGGAGGGCCGGAGACCCAGTACTTC	CASSYSGGPETQYF	TRBV6-6	TRBJ2-5	TRBD2	.
TGTGCCAGCAGCTTCCAGGGGGCCTACGAGCAGTACTTC	CASSFQGAYEQYF	TRBV5-4	TRBJ2-7	TRBD1	.
TGTGCCAGCAGCCAAGGACAGCAAGGCTACGAGCAGTACTTC	CASSQGQQGYEQYF	TRBV4-1	TRBJ2-7	.	.
TGTGCCAGCAGTTACACCTTAGCGGGAGGAACAGAGACCCAGTACTTC	CASSYTLAGGTETQYF	TRBV6-5	TRBJ2-5	TRBD2	.
TGTGCCAGCAGCCAAGCAGCGATCCTCTACAATGAGCAGTTCTTC	CASSQAAILYNEQFF	TRBV11-1	TRBJ2-1	.	.
TGTGCCAGCAGTTTGTCGGCCAGGGGTGCGGATGAGCAGTTCTTC	CASSLSARGADEQFF	TRBV28	TRBJ2-1	.	.
TGTGCCAGCAGCGGGACTAGCGGGACCACAGATACGCAGTATTTT	CASSGTSGTTDTQYF	TRBV6-6	TRBJ2-3	TRBD2	once
TGTGCCAGCAGCCCCATCGGGGGATCCTACGAGCAGTACTTC	CASSPIGGSYEQYF	TRBV7-9	TRBJ2-7	.	once
TGCGCCAGCAGTGACTCCAGATCGAACACTGAAGCTTTCTTT	CASSDSRSNTEAFF	TRBV10-1	TRBJ1-1	.	few
TGTGCCAGCAGCTCGTTAGCGGGAATCGGGTTCTTC	CASSSLAGIGFF	TRBV7-2	TRBJ2-1	TRBD2	few
TGTGCCAGCAGCGTAGGACAGAGAACCTACGAGCAGTACTTC	CASSVGQRTYEQYF	TRBV9	TRBJ2-7	.	.
TGCGCCAGCAAGGTTTCAGCGGGAGGGCCCGGATCCTACGAGCAGTACTTC	CASKVSAGGPGSYEQYF	TRBV5-1	TRBJ2-7	TRBD2	.